This note documents a single T cell receptor (beta chain) sequence. The antigen is undetermined. The PCR contained 60 Vbeta and 13 Jbeta primers. Generated by immunoSEQ multiplex PCR, the TCRdb table keeps only in-frame clones and is missing some. Of around 190,000 clones detected, under 80% appear once; the ten largest clones hold under 5%. This entry belongs to a study of cytomegalovirus exposure and HLA in healthy donors. Turning to the study itself: The roughly 120 million unique TCR beta sequences, from about 179 million T cells, were found by an earlier analysis.

Study conclusions and caveats: TCR beta sequences numbering 15,000 to 20,000 were associated with HLA alleles at 0.05 false discovery rate in a later analysis.

The CDR3 is 16 amino acids. Germline V lookup: CDR1 LNHDA, CDR2 SQIVND (reference sequence). Trimming removed 6 bases from V and 7 bases from J, with 19 bases in between. This clonotype was sampled from a man aged 25 to 40 in good health and CMV-seropositive. The rearrangement uses TRBV19 and TRBJ1-6; tentatively, D is TRBD1 (6 bases). The sequencing input was PBMCs. CDR3: CASSPQWGGLNSPLHF. The CDR3 DNA reads as TGTGCCAGTAGCCCACAGTGGGGGGGCTTAAATTCACCCCTCCACTTT.